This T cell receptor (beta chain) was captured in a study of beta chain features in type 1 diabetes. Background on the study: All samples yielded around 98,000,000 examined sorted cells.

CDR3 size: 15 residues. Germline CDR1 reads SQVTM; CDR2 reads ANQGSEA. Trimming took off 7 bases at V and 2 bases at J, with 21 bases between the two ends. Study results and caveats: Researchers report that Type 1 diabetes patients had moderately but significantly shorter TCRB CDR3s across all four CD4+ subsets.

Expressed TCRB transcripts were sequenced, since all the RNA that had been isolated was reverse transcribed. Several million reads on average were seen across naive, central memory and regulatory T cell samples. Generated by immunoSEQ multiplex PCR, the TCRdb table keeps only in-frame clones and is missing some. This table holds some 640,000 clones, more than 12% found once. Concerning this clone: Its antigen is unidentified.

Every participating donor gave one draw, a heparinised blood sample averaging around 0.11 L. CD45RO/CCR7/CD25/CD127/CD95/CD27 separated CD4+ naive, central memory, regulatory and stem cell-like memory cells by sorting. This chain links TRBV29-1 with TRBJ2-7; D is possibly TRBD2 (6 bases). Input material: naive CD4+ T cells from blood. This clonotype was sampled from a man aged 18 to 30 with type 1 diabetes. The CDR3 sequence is CSGLHPSGPPYEQYF. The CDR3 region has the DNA TGCAGCGGTCTCCACCCCAGCGGGCCACCCTACGAGCAGTACTTC.